This is a list of T cell receptor beta chains from one sample in a study of molecular identifiers for immune sequencing clone quantification. TCRdb used MiXCR to reprocess the PCR reads, holding one entry per CDR3 protein. The data contain just over 40,000 distinct CDR3 sequences, less than 20% of them singletons. The sample comprised naive CD8+ T cells from blood, with Jurkat cell RNA spiked in. The receptors were sampled from a human donor in good health. Some libraries in this study had Jurkat cell RNA spiked in. CDR3s include the opening cysteine and the closing phenylalanine or tryptophan. The D gene is left open where the match is weak. Part of the rows lack a size; the others show once, few, many or a class for expanded clones.

>many|TRBJ2-3|TRBV4-1|.
TGCGCCAGCAGCCAATTTGCAGGAGGCGACACAGATACGCAGTATTTT
CASSQFAGGDTDTQYF
>many|TRBJ2-1|TRBV28|.
TGTGCCAGCAGTTTATCGTATACTATCTACAATGAGCAGTTCTTC
CASSLSYTIYNEQFF
>few|TRBJ2-1|TRBV20-1|.
TGCAGTGCATGGTGGGGAAACCCCTCCTACAATGAGCAGTTCTTC
CSAWWGNPSYNEQFF
>many|TRBJ2-1|TRBV4-3|TRBD1
TGCGCCAGCAGCACTACGACAGGGTCCTACAATGAGCAGTTCTTC
CASSTTTGSYNEQFF
>.|TRBJ2-1|TRBV14|TRBD2
TGTGCCAGCAGCCAAGACCCACTAGCGGGAGGACATGAGCAGTTCTTC
CASSQDPLAGGHEQFF
>.|TRBJ2-1|TRBV6-1|TRBD1
TGTGCCAGCAGGACCCGGGACAGAATAACCGATGAGCAGTTCTTC
CASRTRDRITDEQFF
>many|TRBJ2-3|TRBV28|TRBD2
TGTGCCAGCAACACGGGGGGACTCTTCACAGATACGCAGTATTTT
CASNTGGLFTDTQYF
>many|TRBJ2-1|TRBV28|.
TGTGCCAGCAAACCCTTAGGCGGGTCTAGCTCCTACAATGAGCAGTTCTTC
CASKPLGGSSSYNEQFF
>many|TRBJ1-1|TRBV25-1|.
TGTGCCAGCAGCCCAGTAGTTGGGCTGACTGAAGCTTTCTTT
CASSPVVGLTEAFF
>once|TRBJ2-7|TRBV5-1|.
TGCGCCAGCGGGCGGGAAGTGAGTAACGAGCAGTACTTC
CASGREVSNEQYF
>many|TRBJ2-1|TRBV2|TRBD2
TGTGCCAGCAGTGAACCGGCTAGCGGGAGGAAGAATGAGCAGTTCTTC
CASSEPASGRKNEQFF
>few|TRBJ2-2|TRBV4-3|.
TGCGCCAGCAGCCCTCGACGGTACAACACCGGGGAGCTGTTTTTT
CASSPRRYNTGELFF
>medium-sized|TRBJ2-7|TRBV6-5|TRBD1
TGTGCCAGCAGAACCGGGACAGGGGGCAACGAGCAGTACTTC
CASRTGTGGNEQYF
>.|TRBJ2-1|TRBV7-9|.
TGTGCCAGCGGTTCGCGAAGCTCCTACAATGAGCAGTTCTTC
CASGSRSSYNEQFF
>.|TRBJ1-1|TRBV20-1|.
TGCAGTGCAAAGGGACGGTTGAACACTGAAGCTTTCTTT
CSAKGRLNTEAFF
>.|TRBJ2-7|TRBV23-1|.
TGCGCCAGCAGTGGAGAGTCGGCCCCGTCTTACGAGCAGTACTTC
CASSGESAPSYEQYF
>few|TRBJ1-5|TRBV6-2/TRBV6-3|.
TGTGCCAGCAGTTACTCGAGCGCGCTTAGCAATCAGCCCCAGCATTTT
CASSYSSALSNQPQHF
>many|TRBJ2-5|TRBV4-3|TRBD1
TGCGCCAGCAGCCAAGCAGGGGGCTTTTTAGAGACCCAGTACTTC
CASSQAGGFLETQYF